These 25 T cell receptor beta chains came from one sample sequenced in a study of blood T cell repertoires in COVID-19 (dated by TCRdb to the early 2020s). Library generation was performed with the immunoSEQ multiplex PCR assay. TCRdb mirrors the immuneACCESS table, restricted to in-frame sequences. Some clones are absent from its copies; in checked studies, under half trace to an unresolved V gene, and the reason for the others is unknown. The sample table holds 490,000 or so clones, of which approximately 86% were seen once. Roughly 8% of the sample is in the top ten clones. Sequencing was performed on PBMCs or T cells enriched from blood (not recorded which). The source of these receptors is a woman aged 60-70 years who had recovered from COVID-19.

The J gene is TRBJ2-7, the V gene TRBV2; tentatively, D is TRBD1 (7 bases). V lost 2 bases, J lost 7 bases, and 12 bases lay in between. Germline lookup yields CDR1 SNHLY and CDR2 FYNNEI. CDR3 length: 13 amino acids. CDR3 DNA: TGTGCCAGCAGTGAACAGGGGGGTAGAGAGCAGTACGTC. This encodes CASSEQGGREQYV.

This sequence joins TRBV7-9 and TRBJ2-7, with TRBD1 matching 8 bases. The V segment lost 4 bases and the J segment 5 bases; nucleotides outside the gene matches: 10. The CDR3 consists of 15 residues. Germline CDR1 reads SEHNR; CDR2 reads FQNEAQ (reference sequence). The CDR3 here is CASSYRGEPGDEQYF. CDR3 nucleotides: TGTGCCAGCAGCTACAGGGGGGAACCTGGGGACGAGCAGTACTTC.

The V and J genes are TRBV24-1 and TRBJ2-3, with 10 positions matching TRBD2. The trim removed 3 bases at V and 3 bases at J, leaving 2 bases unmatched. This CDR3 comprises 15 residues. Germline lookup yields CDR1 KGHDR and CDR2 SFDVKD. For the CDR3, the DNA is TGTGCCACCAGTGATAAGCGGGGGGGAACAGATACGCAGTATTTT. The encoded protein is CATSDKRGGTDTQYF.

This clone was counted a few times. The chain employs TRBV30 and TRBJ2-7, with D tentatively TRBD1 (6 bases). Trimming removed 0 bases at V and 3 bases at J, with 15 bases between. The germline V gene has CDR1 GTSNPN and CDR2 SVGIG (reference sequence). This CDR3 has 15 amino acids. In DNA form, the CDR3 reads TGTGCCTGGAGTGTAGGGCCAGGGGCAAACTACGAGCAGTACTTC. It codes for CAWSVGPGANYEQYF. The full variable domain, completed using reference TRBV30 and TRBJ2-7, is SQTIHQWPATLVQPVGSPLSLECTVEGTSNPNLYWYRQAAGRGLQLLFYSVGIGQISSEVPQNLSASRPQDRQFILSSKKLLLSDSGFYLCAWSVGPGANYEQYFGPGTRLTVT.

The V call is TRBV6-2 or TRBV6-3, the J call TRBJ2-7; TRBD1 might be the D (6 bases). V lost 4 bases and J lost 3, with 7 bases in between. CDR1 and CDR2 from the germline V gene are MNHEY and SVGEGT. The CDR3 totals 12 residues. The CDR3 sequence is CASSLDSYEQYV. DNA for the CDR3: TGTGCCAGCAGTTTGGACAGCTACGAGCAGTACGTC.

The chain uses TRBV30 and TRBJ1-2, with D possibly TRBD1 on 5 matching bases. The germline CDR1 and CDR2 sequences are GTSNPN and SVGIG (reference sequence). The ends were cut back, 0 bases at V and 7 bases at J, with 12 bases in the middle. The CDR3 totals 13 residues. The CDR3 nucleotides are TGTGCCTGGAGTGTAACTATAGGGGCTGGCTACACCTTC. This gives the protein CAWSVTIGAGYTF. The full variable domain, its missing parts supplied by reference TRBV30 and TRBJ1-2, is SQTIHQWPATLVQPVGSPLSLECTVEGTSNPNLYWYRQAAGRGLQLLFYSVGIGQISSEVPQNLSASRPQDRQFILSSKKLLLSDSGFYLCAWSVTIGAGYTFGSGTRLTVV.

This chain uses TRBV5-4 with TRBJ2-2, with 10 bases matching TRBD1. This CDR3 is 15 amino acids long. V lost 4 bases and J lost 11; bases outside the gene matches: 11. CDR1 and CDR2 (germline): SGHNT, YYREEE (reference sequence). CDR3 DNA sequence: TGTGCCAGCAGCCCCGGGACAGGGGCCCTGGGAGAGCTGTTTTTT. Amino acids: CASSPGTGALGELFF.

The J gene is TRBJ1-3, the V gene TRBV10-3; a possible D gene is TRBD1 (6 bases). The germline V gene has CDR1 ENHRY and CDR2 SYGVKD. Trimming pared 7 bases from V and 0 bases from J, leaving 10 bases between. The CDR3 totals 14 residues. For the CDR3, the DNA is TGTGCCATCATGGACAGAAGCTCTGGAAACACCATATATTTT. Its protein is CAIMDRSSGNTIYF.

In its sample, this clone was seen once. The rearrangement joins TRBV7-2 to TRBJ1-2; perhaps TRBD1 as D (5 bases). The V and J ends lost 4 bases and 3 bases respectively, with 9 bases between them. Germline V gives CDR1 SGHTA, CDR2 FQGNSA. The CDR3 runs to 13 residues. CDR3: CASSWGGDYGYTF. DNA for the CDR3: TGTGCCAGCAGCTGGGGGGGAGACTATGGCTACACCTTC.

This chain uses TRBV5-1 with TRBJ1-4; no clear D. V was pared by 4 bases and J by 5 bases, with 6 bases between. The germline V gene has CDR1 SGHRS and CDR2 YFSETQ. The CDR3 covers 12 residues. CDR3 amino acids: CASSEGNEKLFF. Here the CDR3 DNA reads TGCGCCAGCAGCGAGGGAAATGAAAAACTGTTTTTT.

This rearrangement joins TRBV29-1 to TRBJ1-1; 9 positions agree with TRBD1. CDR1 is SQVTM and CDR2 is ANQGSEA in the germline V gene. The V gene end was trimmed by 3 bases and the J gene end by 7 bases; junction bases not matched to a gene: 12. This CDR3 spans 15 amino acids. The CDR3 region has the DNA TGCAGCGTTGAGGCTCCGGACAGGGGATGGGATGAAGCTTTCTTT. It yields the protein CSVEAPDRGWDEAFF.

The chain carries TRBV5-6 and TRBJ2-2; D remains unclear. V was clipped by 0 bases and J by 1 base, with 7 bases between them. Germline CDR1 SGHDT, CDR2 YYEEEE. This CDR3 has 15 amino acids. Here the CDR3 reads CASSLGLGNTGELFF. The DNA for the CDR3 is TGTGCCAGCAGCTTGGGTCTAGGGAACACCGGGGAGCTGTTTTTT.

CDR3 DNA: TGTGCCAGCAGAACCGGGACAGGGGGCGGTGAGACCCAGTACTTC. It translates to CASRTGTGGGETQYF. The J gene is TRBJ2-5, the V gene TRBV28; TRBD1 matches at 12 bases. Germline assignment: CDR1 MDHEN and CDR2 SYDVKM. V was clipped by 6 bases and J by 5 bases; unmatched bases: 7. The CDR3 contains 15 residues.

The rearrangement uses TRBV7-2 and TRBJ2-5; 7 bases fit TRBD2. Germline V gene data show CDR1 as SGHTA and CDR2 as FQGNSA. The CDR3 runs 14 residues. V trimming: 1 base; J trimming: 5 bases; junction bases outside the gene matches: 4. CDR3 DNA sequence: TGTGCCAGCAGCTTAGACGGGGGGAGGGAGACCCAGTACTTC. Translation: CASSLDGGRETQYF.

The chain has TRBV12-3 or TRBV12-4 and TRBJ2-5; 8 nucleotides match TRBD2. With V trimmed by 7 bases and J by 5 bases, 6 bases remained unmatched. The CDR3 sequence is 13 residues long. In nucleotides, the CDR3 is TGTGCCAGCATACGGGAGGGTAGGGAGACCCAGTACTTC. This translates into CASIREGRETQYF.

This clone was observed a single time. The CDR3 region is CASSLVRNTEAFF. CDR3 nucleotides: TGCGCCAGCAGCTTGGTGAGGAACACTGAAGCTTTCTTT. The genes are TRBV5-1 and TRBJ1-1; D is unclear. The germline CDR1 and CDR2 sequences are SGHRS and YFSETQ. There are 13 residues in the CDR3. The V end lost 0 bases, the J end lost 1 base, and 4 bases lay between the germline ends.

The genes are TRBV2 and TRBJ1-5, with D maybe TRBD1 (5 bases). This CDR3 is 13 amino acids long. V lost 8 bases to trimming and J lost 6 bases, with 14 bases between them. The germline V gene encodes CDR1 SNHLY and CDR2 FYNNEI. The CDR3 spells CASGVQEGQPQHF. Written as DNA, the CDR3 is TGTGCCAGCGGCGTACAGGAGGGTCAGCCCCAGCATTTT.

The chain's CDR3 is CASSNLDRGVADTQYF. The CDR3 DNA reads TGTGCCAGCAGCAATCTGGACAGGGGAGTCGCAGATACGCAGTATTTT. The chain combines TRBV27 with TRBJ2-3; 9 positions match TRBD1. Germline lookup yields CDR1 MNHEY and CDR2 SMNVEV (reference sequence). This CDR3 has 16 residues. With 6 bases clipped from V and 4 bases from J, the junction kept 11 bases outside the gene matches.

This sequence joins TRBV2 and TRBJ1-2, with 8 positions matching TRBD1. The CDR3 consists of 15 residues. Trimming took 4 bases from V and 5 from J; bases not matched to a gene: 9. The germline CDR1 and CDR2 sequences are SNHLY and FYNNEI. In DNA form, the CDR3 reads TGTGCCAGCAGTGTTCAGGACAGGGTGGTTTATGGCTACACCTTC. The encoded protein is CASSVQDRVVYGYTF.

The rearrangement joins TRBV6-5 to TRBJ2-1; D is undetermined. Trimming stripped 0 bases from V and 5 bases from J, with 8 bases between. Germline V CDR1 and CDR2: MNHEY, SVGAGI. CDR3 size: 14 residues. The CDR3 loop reads CASSYSMADNEQFF. In nucleotides, the CDR3 is TGTGCCAGCAGTTACTCGATGGCAGACAATGAGCAGTTCTTC.

This clone has just one count. This chain links TRBV28 with TRBJ1-4; TRBD1 agrees at 7 bases. CDR3 size: 16 residues. Germline assignment: CDR1 MDHEN and CDR2 SYDVKM. V dropped 6 bases and J dropped 7; count of bases not matched to a gene: 14. This CDR3 reads CASRELTGARSEKLFF. The DNA for the CDR3 is TGTGCCAGCAGGGAGCTAACAGGGGCCAGAAGTGAAAAACTGTTTTTT.

The CDR3 loop reads CASSPGLAVHEQYF. The DNA for the CDR3 is TGTGCCAGCAGCCCGGGACTAGCTGTCCACGAGCAGTACTTC. The chain carries TRBV5-4 and TRBJ2-7; 9 nucleotides match TRBD2. This CDR3 spans 14 amino acids. Trimming took 4 bases from V and 5 from J; bases not matched to a gene: 7. Germline assignment: CDR1 SGHNT and CDR2 YYREEE (reference sequence).

This chain connects TRBV19 to TRBJ1-6, with D unresolved. The CDR3 is 15 residues long. Germline loops: CDR1 LNHDA, CDR2 SQIVND (reference sequence). The V end was cut by 3 bases, the J end by 9 bases, with 15 bases between. This CDR3 reads CASSIPQLGGSPLHF. CDR3 nucleotide sequence: TGTGCCAGTAGTATCCCGCAGCTTGGCGGTTCACCCCTCCACTTT. The full variable domain, in which reference TRBV19 and TRBJ1-6 provide the parts outside the CDR3, is DGGITQSPKYLFRKEGQNVTLSCEQNLNHDAMYWYRQDPGQGLRLIYYSQIVNDFQKGDIAEGYSVSREKKESFPLTVTSAQKNPTAFYLCASSIPQLGGSPLHFGNGTRLTVT.

As regards this clone: In the same sample, other DNA sequences code for this CDR3. V and J are TRBV15 and TRBJ1-2, with TRBD1 as a possible D gene (5 bases). From germline, CDR1 is LNHNV and CDR2 YYDKDF (reference sequence). CDR3 length: 14 residues. The V end lost 3 bases, the J end lost 2 bases, and 10 bases lay between the germline ends. DNA for the CDR3: TGTGCCACCAGCAGGAGCACAGGAAACTATGGCTACACCTTC. Its protein is CATSRSTGNYGYTF.

The V call is TRBV5-4, the J call TRBJ2-1; TRBD2 agrees at 7 bases. The CDR3 consists of 16 residues. CDR1 is SGHNT, CDR2 YYREEE, per germline (reference sequence). V was clipped by 4 bases and J by 2 bases; unmatched bases: 9. The CDR3 sequence is CASSVPSGTAYNEQFF. CDR3 nucleotides: TGTGCCAGCAGCGTTCCGAGCGGGACCGCCTACAATGAGCAGTTCTTC.